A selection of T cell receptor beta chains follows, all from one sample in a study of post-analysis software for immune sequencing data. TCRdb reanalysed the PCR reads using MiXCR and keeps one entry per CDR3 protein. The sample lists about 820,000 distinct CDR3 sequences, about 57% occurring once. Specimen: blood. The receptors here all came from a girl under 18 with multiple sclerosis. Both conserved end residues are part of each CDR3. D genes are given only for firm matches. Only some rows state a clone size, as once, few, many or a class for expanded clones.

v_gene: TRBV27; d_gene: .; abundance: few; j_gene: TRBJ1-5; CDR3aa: CASSANKGLNQPQHF; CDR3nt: TGTGCCAGCAGTGCCAACAAGGGACTCAATCAGCCCCAGCATTTT
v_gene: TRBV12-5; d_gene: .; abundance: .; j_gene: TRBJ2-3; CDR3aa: CASGLGRDISTDTQYF; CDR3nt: TGTGCTAGTGGTTTGGGAAGGGACATCAGCACAGATACGCAGTATTTT
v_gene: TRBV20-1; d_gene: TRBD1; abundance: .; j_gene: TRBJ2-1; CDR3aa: CSARSLLAGGYNEQFF; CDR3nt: TGCAGTGCTAGATCGCTGTTGGCAGGGGGCTACAATGAGCAGTTCTTC
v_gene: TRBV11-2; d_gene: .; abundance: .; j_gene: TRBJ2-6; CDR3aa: CASSSRSNQGLISSGANVRTF; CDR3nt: TGTGCCAGCAGCTCTCGATCGAACCAGGGTCTAATCAGCTCTGGGGCCAACGTCCGGACTTTC
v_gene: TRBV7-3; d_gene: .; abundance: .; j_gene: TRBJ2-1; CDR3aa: CATGLAAGRYNEQFF; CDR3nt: TGTGCCACGGGGTTGGCGGCGGGGAGATACAATGAGCAGTTCTTC
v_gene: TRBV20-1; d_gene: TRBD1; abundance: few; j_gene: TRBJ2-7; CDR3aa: CSASDRGIAYEQYF; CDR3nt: TGCAGTGCTAGTGACAGGGGGATAGCTTACGAGCAGTACTTC
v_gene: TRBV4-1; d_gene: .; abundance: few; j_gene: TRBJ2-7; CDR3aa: CASSQAQQSSYEQYF; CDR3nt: TGCGCCAGCAGCCAAGCCCAGCAGAGCTCCTACGAGCAGTACTTC
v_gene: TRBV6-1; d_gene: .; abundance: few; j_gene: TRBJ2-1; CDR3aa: CAGATSVAAVFNEQFF; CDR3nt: TGTGCCGGGGCTACGTCAGTAGCGGCCGTCTTCAATGAGCAGTTCTTC
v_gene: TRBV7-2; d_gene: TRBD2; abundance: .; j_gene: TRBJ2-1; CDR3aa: CASSYLAVSYNEQFF; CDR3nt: TGTGCCAGCAGCTATCTAGCGGTTTCCTACAATGAGCAGTTCTTC
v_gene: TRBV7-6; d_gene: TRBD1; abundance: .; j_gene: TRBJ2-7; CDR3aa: CASSLKQGVEQYF; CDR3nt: TGTGCCAGCAGCTTAAAACAGGGGGTTGAGCAGTACTTC
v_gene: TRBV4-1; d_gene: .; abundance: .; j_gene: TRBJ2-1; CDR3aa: CASSPTQGSDEQFF; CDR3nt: TGCGCCAGCAGCCCCACCCAGGGAAGCGATGAGCAGTTCTTC
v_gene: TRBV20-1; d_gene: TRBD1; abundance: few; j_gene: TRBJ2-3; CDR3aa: CSAGGQSTDTQYF; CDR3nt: TGCAGTGCTGGGGGACAGAGCACAGATACGCAGTATTTT
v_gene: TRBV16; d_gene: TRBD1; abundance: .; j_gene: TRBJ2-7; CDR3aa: CASSPNPTGAIYEQYF; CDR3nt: TGTGCCAGCAGCCCCAACCCGACAGGGGCGATTTACGAGCAGTACTTC
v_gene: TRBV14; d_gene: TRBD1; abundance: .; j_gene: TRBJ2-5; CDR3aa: CASSQAQGFTETQYF; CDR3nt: TGTGCCAGCAGCCAAGCACAGGGGTTTACGGAGACCCAGTACTTC
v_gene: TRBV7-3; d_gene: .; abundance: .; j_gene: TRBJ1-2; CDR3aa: CASSLDSSNYGHTF; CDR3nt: TGTGCCAGCAGCTTAGACAGCTCTAACTATGGCCACACCTTC
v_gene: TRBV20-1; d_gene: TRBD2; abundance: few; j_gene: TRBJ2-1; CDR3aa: CSARPSAGVYNEQFF; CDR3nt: TGCAGTGCTAGGCCTTCAGCGGGGGTCTACAATGAGCAGTTCTTC
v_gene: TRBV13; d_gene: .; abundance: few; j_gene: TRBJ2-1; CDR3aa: CASSFRDGYNEQFF; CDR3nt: TGTGCCAGCAGCTTCCGGGACGGGTACAATGAGCAGTTCTTC
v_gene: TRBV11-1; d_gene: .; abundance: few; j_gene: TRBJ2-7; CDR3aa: CASSLGRGAFYEQYF; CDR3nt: TGTGCCAGCAGCTTAGGCAGGGGCGCCTTCTACGAGCAGTACTTC
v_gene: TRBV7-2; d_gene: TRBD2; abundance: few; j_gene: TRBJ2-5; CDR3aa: CASSHPSARGRGLETQYF; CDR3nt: TGTGCCAGCAGCCATCCCTCGGCGCGCGGGAGAGGTTTGGAGACCCAGTACTTC
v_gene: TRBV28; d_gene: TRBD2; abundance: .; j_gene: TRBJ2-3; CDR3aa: CASSLGLAGEFPTDTQYF; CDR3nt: TGTGCCAGCAGTTTGGGACTAGCGGGAGAGTTCCCCACAGATACGCAGTATTTT
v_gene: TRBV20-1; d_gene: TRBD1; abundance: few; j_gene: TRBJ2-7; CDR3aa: CSAGDRGDEQYF; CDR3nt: TGCAGTGCGGGGGACAGGGGCGACGAGCAGTACTTC
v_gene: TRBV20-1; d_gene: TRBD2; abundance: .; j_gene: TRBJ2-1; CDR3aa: CSAKEREPYNEQFF; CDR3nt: TGCAGTGCTAAGGAGCGGGAGCCCTACAATGAGCAGTTCTTC
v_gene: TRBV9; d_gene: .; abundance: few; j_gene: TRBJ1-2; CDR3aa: CASSVTGGLYGYTF; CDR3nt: TGTGCCAGCAGCGTAACCGGGGGGCTCTATGGCTACACCTTC
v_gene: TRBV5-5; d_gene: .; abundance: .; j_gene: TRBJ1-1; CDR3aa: CASSATTRGEAFF; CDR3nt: TGTGCCAGCAGCGCGACGACTAGGGGCGAAGCTTTCTTT
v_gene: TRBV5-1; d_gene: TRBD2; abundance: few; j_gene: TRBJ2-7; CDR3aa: CASRLAPGSSYEQYF; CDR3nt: TGCGCCAGCAGACTAGCGCCCGGGTCTTCCTACGAGCAGTACTTC
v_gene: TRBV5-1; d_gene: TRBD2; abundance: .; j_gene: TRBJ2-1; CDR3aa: CASSLATGGSYNEQFF; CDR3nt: TGCGCCAGCAGCTTGGCAACGGGGGGCTCCTACAATGAGCAGTTCTTC
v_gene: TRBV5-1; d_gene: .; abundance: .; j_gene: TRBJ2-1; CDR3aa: CASSLDQRANYNEQFF; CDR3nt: TGCGCCAGCAGCTTGGATCAGCGGGCTAATTACAATGAGCAGTTCTTC
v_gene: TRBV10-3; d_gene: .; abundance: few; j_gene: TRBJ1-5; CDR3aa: CAISGQEYSNQPQHF; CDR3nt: TGTGCCATCAGTGGACAGGAGTATAGCAATCAGCCCCAGCATTTT
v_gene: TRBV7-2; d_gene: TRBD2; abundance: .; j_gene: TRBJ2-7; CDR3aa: CASSYSGRPSYEQYF; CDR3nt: TGTGCCAGCAGCTATAGCGGGAGGCCCTCCTACGAGCAGTACTTC
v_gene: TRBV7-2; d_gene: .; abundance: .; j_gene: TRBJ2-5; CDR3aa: CASSPGRRYQETQYF; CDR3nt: TGTGCCAGCAGCCCCGGACGGAGGTACCAAGAGACCCAGTACTTC
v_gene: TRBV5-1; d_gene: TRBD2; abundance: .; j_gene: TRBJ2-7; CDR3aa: CASRPSSGSSYEQYF; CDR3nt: TGCGCCAGCAGACCCTCTAGCGGGAGCTCCTACGAGCAGTACTTC
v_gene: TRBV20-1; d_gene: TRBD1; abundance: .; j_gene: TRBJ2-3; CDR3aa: CSALLDRRQYF; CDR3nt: TGCAGTGCCCTCCTGGACAGGCGGCAGTATTTT
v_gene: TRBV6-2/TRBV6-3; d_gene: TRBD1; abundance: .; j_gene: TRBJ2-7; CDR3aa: CASSDRGQASYEQYF; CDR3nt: TGTGCCAGCAGCGACAGGGGACAGGCATCCTACGAGCAGTACTTC
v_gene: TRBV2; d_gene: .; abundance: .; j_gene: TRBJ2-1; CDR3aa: CASRVGTRREEQFF; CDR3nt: TGTGCCAGCCGGGTCGGGACCCGCAGGGAAGAGCAGTTCTTC
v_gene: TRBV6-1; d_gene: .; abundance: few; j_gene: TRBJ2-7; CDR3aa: CASTRPQDSGYEQYF; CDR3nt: TGTGCCAGCACCAGACCCCAGGACTCAGGGTACGAGCAGTACTTC
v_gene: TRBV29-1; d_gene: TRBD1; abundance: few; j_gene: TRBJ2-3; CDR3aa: CSVGVGRGRYTDTQYF; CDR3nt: TGCAGCGTTGGGGTTGGCAGGGGGCGTTACACAGATACGCAGTATTTT
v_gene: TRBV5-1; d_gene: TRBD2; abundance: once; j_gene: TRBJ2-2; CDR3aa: CASSLEVRLAENTGELFF; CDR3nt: TGCGCCAGCAGCTTGGAGGTCCGGCTAGCGGAGAACACCGGGGAGCTGTTTTTT
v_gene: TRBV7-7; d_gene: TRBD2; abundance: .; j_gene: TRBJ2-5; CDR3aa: CASSLATSGRAGLETQYF; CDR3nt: TGTGCTAGCAGCTTAGCCACTAGCGGGAGGGCCGGGTTGGAGACCCAGTACTTC
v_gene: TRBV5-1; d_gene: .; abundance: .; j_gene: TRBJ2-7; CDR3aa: CASSLGGQGGNEQYF; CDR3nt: TGCGCCAGCAGCTTGGGGGGTCAGGGTGGGAACGAGCAGTACTTC
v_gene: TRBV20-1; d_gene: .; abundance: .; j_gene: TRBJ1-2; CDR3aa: CSARDPGGGGYTF; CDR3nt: TGCAGTGCTAGAGATCCGGGGGGCGGTGGCTACACCTTC
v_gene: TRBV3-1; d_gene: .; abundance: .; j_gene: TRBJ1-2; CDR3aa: CASNNGPPGGGYGYTF; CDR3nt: TGTGCCAGCAACAATGGACCCCCCGGGGGCGGCTATGGCTACACCTTC
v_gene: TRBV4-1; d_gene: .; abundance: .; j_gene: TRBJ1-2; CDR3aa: CASSQQPGGDYGYTF; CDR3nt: TGCGCCAGCAGCCAGCAACCAGGAGGAGACTATGGCTACACCTTC
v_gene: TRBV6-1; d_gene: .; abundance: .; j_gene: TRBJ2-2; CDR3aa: CASSVLQGSISGELFF; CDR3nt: TGTGCCAGCAGTGTCCTCCAAGGCAGTATCTCCGGGGAGCTGTTTTTT
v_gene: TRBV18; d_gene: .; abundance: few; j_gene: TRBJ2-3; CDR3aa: CASSPGVGTDTQYF; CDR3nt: TGTGCCAGCTCACCAGGTGTCGGCACAGATACGCAGTATTTT
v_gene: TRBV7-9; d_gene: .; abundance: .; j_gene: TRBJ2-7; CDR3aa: CASSLDRTPPYEQYF; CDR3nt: TGTGCCAGCAGCCTCGACCGGACCCCGCCCTACGAGCAGTACTTC
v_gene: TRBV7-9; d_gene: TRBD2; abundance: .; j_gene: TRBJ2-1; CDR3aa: CASSRLAVAYNEQFF; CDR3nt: TGTGCCAGCAGCAGACTAGCGGTGGCCTACAATGAGCAGTTCTTC